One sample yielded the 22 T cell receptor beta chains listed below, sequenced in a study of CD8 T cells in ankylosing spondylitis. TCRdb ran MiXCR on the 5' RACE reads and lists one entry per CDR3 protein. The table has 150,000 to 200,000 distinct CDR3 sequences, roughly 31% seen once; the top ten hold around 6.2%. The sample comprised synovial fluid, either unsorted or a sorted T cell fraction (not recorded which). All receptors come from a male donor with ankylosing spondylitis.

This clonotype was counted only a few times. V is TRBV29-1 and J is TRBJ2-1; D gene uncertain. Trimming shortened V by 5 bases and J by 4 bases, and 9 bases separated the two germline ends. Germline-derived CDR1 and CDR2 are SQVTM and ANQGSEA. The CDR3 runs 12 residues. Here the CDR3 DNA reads TGCAGCGTTACGGTAGGGTACAATGAGCAGTTCTTC. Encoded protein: CSVTVGYNEQFF.

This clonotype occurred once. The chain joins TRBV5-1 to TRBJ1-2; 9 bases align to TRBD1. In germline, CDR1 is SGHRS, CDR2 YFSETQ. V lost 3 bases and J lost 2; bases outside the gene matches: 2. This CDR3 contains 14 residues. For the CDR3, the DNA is TGCGCCAGCAGCTCCGGGACAGGGAACTATGGCTACACCTTC. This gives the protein CASSSGTGNYGYTF.

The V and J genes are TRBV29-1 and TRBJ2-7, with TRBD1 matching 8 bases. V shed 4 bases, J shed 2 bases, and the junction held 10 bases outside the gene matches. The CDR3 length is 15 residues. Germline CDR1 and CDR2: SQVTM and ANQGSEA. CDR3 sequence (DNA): TGCAGCGTTGGGACCACCGGGACAGGTCCCTACGAGCAGTACTTC. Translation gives CSVGTTGTGPYEQYF.

The CDR3 DNA reads as TGTGCCAGCAGCCAAGGACAGGCTAACTATGGCTACACCTTC. It codes for CASSQGQANYGYTF. The chain employs TRBV7-2 and TRBJ1-2, with 7 bases that match TRBD1. The germline V gene has CDR1 SGHTA and CDR2 FQGNSA. This CDR3 spans 14 amino acids. Germline trimming cut 5 bases from V and 0 bases from J; bases unmatched to any gene: 3.

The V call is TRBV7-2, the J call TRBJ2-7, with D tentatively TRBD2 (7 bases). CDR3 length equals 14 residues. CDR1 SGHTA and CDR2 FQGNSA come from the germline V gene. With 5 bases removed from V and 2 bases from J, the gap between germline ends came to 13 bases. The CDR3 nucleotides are TGTGCCAGCAGCCCGGGGGGCCTCACCTACGAGCAGTACTTC. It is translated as CASSPGGLTYEQYF.

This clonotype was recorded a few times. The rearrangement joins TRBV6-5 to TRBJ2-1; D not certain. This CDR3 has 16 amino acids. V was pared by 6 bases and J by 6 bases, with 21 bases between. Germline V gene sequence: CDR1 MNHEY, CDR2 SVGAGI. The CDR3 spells CASSNSGLSSGNEQFF. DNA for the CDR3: TGTGCCAGCAGCAACTCGGGCCTATCATCGGGCAATGAGCAGTTCTTC.

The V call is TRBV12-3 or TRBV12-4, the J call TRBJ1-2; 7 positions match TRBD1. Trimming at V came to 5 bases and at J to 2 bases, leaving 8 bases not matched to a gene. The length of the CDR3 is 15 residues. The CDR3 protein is CASSPTGQINYGYTF. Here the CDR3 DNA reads TGTGCCAGCAGTCCTACGGGACAGATAAACTATGGCTACACCTTC.

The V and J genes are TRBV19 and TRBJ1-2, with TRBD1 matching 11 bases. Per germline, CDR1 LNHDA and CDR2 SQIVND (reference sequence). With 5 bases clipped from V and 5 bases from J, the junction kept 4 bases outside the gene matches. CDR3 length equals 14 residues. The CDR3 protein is CASSRDRGGYGYTF. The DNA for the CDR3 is TGTGCCAGTAGTCGGGACAGGGGGGGGTATGGCTACACCTTC.

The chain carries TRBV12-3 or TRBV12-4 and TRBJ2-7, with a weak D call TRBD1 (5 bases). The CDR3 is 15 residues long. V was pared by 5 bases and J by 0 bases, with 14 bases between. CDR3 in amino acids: CASSPGGQHSYEQYF. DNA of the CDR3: TGTGCCAGCAGTCCCGGTGGACAACACTCCTACGAGCAGTACTTC.

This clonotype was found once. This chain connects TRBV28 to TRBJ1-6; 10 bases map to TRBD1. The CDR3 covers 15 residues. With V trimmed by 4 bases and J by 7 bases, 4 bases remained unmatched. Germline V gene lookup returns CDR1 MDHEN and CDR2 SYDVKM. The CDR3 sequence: CASSSGDRGNSPLHF. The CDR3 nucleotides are TGTGCCAGCAGTTCCGGGGACAGGGGAAATTCACCCCTCCACTTT.

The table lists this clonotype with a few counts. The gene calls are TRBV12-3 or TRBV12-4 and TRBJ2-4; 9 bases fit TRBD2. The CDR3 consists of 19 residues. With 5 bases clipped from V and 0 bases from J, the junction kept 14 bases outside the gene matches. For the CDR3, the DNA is TGTGCCAGCAGTCCCCTTAGCGGGGGAAATATCTTAGCCAAAAACATTCAGTACTTC. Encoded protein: CASSPLSGGNILAKNIQYF.

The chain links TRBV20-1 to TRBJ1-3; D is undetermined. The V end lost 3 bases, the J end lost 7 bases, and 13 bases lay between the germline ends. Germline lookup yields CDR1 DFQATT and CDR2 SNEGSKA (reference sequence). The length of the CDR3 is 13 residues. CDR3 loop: CSARVPGGNTIYF. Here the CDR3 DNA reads TGCAGTGCTAGGGTTCCGGGTGGGAACACCATATATTTT.

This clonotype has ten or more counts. In DNA form, the CDR3 reads TGTGCCAGCAGTTTAAAGGGGGATAGCAATCAGCCCCAGCATTTT. Its translation: CASSLKGDSNQPQHF. The V and J genes are TRBV12-3 or TRBV12-4 and TRBJ1-5; D possibly corresponds to TRBD1 (6 bases). This CDR3 spans 15 amino acids. V lost 2 bases, J lost 0 bases, and 8 bases lay in between.

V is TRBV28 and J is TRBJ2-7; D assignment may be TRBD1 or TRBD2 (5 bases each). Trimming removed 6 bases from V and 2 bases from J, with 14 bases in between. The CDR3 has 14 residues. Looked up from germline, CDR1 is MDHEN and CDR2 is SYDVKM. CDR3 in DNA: TGTGCCAGCAGGAGGGGTACGGGCGCCTACGAGCAGTACTTC. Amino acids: CASRRGTGAYEQYF.

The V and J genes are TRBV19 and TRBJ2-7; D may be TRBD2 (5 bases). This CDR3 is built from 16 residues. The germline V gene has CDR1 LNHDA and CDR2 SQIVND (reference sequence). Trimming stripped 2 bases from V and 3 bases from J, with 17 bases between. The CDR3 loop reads CASSILPGIGHYEQYF. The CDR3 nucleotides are TGTGCCAGTAGTATATTGCCGGGAATTGGGCACTACGAGCAGTACTTC.

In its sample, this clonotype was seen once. Written as DNA, the CDR3 is TGTGCCATCAGTACAACAGGGGGGGGCAATCAGCCCCAGCATTTT. Protein product: CAISTTGGGNQPQHF. The chain couples TRBV10-3 to TRBJ1-5, with 8 bases matching TRBD1. Germline V gene lookup returns CDR1 ENHRY and CDR2 SYGVKD. The CDR3 is 15 residues long. The junction had 5 bases not matched to a gene; V was cut back by 5 bases and J by 2 bases.

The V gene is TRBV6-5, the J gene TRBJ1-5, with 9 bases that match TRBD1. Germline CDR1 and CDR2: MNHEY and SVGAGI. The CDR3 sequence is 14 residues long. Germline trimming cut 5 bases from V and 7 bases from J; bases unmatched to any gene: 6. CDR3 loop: CASSLQGAEQPQHF. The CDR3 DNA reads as TGTGCCAGCAGTCTACAGGGGGCTGAGCAGCCCCAGCATTTT.

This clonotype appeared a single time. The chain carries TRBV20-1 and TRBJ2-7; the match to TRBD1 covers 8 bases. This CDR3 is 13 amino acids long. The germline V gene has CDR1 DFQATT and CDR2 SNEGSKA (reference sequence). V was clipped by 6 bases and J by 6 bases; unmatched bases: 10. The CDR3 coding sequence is TGCAGTGCCGAGGCCCTCGGACAGGGCGAGCAGTACTTC. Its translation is CSAEALGQGEQYF.

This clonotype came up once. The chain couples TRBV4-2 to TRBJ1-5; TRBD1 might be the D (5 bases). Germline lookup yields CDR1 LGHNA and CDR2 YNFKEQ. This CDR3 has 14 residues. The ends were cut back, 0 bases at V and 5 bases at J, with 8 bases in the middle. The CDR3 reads CASSQELGDQPQHF. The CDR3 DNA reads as TGTGCCAGCAGCCAAGAATTAGGGGATCAGCCCCAGCATTTT.

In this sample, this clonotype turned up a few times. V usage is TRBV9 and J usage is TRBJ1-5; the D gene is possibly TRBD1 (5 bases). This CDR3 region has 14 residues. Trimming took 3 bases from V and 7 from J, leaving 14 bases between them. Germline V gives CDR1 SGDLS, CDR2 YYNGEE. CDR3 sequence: CASSAYDRGQPQHF. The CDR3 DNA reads TGTGCCAGCAGCGCCTACGATAGGGGACAGCCCCAGCATTTT.

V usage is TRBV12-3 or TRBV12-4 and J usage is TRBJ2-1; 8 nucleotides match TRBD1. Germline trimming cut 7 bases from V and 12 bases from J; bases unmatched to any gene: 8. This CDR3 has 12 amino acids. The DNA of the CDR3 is TGTGCCAGCACTCTTGACAGGGGACGGCAGTTCTTC. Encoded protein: CASTLDRGRQFF.

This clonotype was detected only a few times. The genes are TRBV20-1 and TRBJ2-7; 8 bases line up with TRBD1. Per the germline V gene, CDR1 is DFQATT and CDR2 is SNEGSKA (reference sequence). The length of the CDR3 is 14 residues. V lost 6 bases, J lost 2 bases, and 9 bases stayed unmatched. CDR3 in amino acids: CSASGTGPAYEQYF. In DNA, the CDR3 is TGCAGTGCCTCAGGGACAGGTCCCGCCTACGAGCAGTACTTC.